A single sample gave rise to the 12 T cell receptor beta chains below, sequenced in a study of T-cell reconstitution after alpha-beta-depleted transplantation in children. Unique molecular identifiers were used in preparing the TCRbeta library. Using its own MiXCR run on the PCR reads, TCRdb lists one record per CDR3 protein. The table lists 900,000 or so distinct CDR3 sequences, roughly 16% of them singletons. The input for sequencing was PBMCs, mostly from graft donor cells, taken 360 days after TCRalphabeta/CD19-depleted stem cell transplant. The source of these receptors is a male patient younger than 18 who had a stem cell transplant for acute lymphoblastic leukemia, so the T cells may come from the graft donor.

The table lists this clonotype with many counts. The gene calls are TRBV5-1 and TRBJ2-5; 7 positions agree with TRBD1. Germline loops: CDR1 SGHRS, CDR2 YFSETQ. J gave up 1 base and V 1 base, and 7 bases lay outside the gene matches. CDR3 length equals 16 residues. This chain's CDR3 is CASSLRGRQGQETQYF. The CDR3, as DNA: TGCGCCAGCAGCTTGCGTGGGCGACAGGGCCAAGAGACCCAGTACTTC. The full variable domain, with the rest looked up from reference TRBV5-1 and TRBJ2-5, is KAGVTQTPRYLIKTRGQQVTLSCSPISGHRSVSWYQQTPGQGLQFLFEYFSETQRNKGNFPGRFSGRQFSNSRSEMNVSTLELGDSALYLCASSLRGRQGQETQYFGPGTRLLVL.

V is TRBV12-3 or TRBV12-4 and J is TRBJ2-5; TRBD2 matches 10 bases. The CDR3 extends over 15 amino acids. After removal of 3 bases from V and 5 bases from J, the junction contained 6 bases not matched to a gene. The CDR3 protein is CASSFGLAAWETQYF. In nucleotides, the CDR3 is TGTGCCAGCAGTTTCGGACTAGCGGCCTGGGAGACCCAGTACTTC.

CDR3 DNA sequence: TGTGCCAGCGTAGGAGCTAACTATGGCTACACCTTC. As protein: CASVGANYGYTF. The rearrangement uses TRBV12-3 or TRBV12-4 and TRBJ1-2; unclear D gene. There are 12 residues in the CDR3. With 8 bases removed from V and 0 bases from J, the gap between germline ends came to 7 bases.

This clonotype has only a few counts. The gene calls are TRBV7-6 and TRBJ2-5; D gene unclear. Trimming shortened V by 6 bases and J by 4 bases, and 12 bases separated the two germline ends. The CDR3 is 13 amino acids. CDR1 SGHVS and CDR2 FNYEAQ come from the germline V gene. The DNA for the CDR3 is TGTGCCAGCAGTCCCGGGCCCCCAGAGACCCAGTACTTC. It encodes CASSPGPPETQYF. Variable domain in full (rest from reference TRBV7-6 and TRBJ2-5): GAGVSQSPRYKVTKRGQDVALRCDPISGHVSLYWYRQALGQGPEFLTYFNYEAQQDKSGLPNDRFSAERPEGSISTLTIQRTEQRDSAMYRCASSPGPPETQYFGPGTRLLVL.

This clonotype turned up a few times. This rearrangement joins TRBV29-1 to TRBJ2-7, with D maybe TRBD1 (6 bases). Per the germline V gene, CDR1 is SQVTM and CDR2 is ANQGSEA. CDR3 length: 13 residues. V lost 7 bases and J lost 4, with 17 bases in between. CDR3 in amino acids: CSAIRDKAYEQYF. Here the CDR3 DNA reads TGCAGCGCTATCCGGGACAAAGCTTACGAGCAGTACTTC.

CDR3 coding DNA: TGCGCCAGCAGCCCGCGGGGAATCCCCCTCCACTTT. Protein product: CASSPRGIPLHF. This chain joins TRBV5-1 and TRBJ1-6; D uncertain. This CDR3 has 12 amino acids. Germline V gives CDR1 SGHRS, CDR2 YFSETQ. The ends were cut back, 4 bases at V and 13 bases at J, with 12 bases in the middle.

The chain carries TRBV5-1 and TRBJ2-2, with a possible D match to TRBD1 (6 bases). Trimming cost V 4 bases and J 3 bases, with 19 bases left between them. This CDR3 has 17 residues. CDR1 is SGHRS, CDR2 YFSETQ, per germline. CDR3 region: CASSSNSRTADTGELFF. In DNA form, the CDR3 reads TGCGCCAGCAGCAGTAACTCGAGGACAGCAGACACCGGGGAGCTGTTTTTT.

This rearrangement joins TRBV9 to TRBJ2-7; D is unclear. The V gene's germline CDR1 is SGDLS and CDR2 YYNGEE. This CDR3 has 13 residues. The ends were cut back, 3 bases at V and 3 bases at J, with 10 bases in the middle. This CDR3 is CASSGRNGYEQYF. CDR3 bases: TGTGCCAGCAGCGGGCGAAACGGCTACGAGCAGTACTTC.

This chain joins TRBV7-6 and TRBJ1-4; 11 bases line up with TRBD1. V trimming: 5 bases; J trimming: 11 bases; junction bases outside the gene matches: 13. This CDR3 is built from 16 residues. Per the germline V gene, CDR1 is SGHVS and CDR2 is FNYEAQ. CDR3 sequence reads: CASSERQGQGARKLFF. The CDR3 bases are TGTGCCAGCAGCGAGAGACAAGGACAGGGGGCTCGGAAACTGTTTTTT.

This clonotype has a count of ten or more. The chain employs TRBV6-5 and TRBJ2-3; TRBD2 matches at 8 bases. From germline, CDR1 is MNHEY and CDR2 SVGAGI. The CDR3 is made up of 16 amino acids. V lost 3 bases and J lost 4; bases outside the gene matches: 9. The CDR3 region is CASSYGGTSRPDTQYF. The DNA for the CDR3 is TGTGCCAGCAGTTATGGAGGGACTAGTCGTCCAGATACGCAGTATTTT.

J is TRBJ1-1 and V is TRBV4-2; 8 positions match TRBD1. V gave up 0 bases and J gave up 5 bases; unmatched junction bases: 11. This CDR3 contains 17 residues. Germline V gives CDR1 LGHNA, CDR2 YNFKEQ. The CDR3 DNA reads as TGTGCCAGCAGCCAAGAAGGACAGGGCCCTGGGGGAACTGAAGCTTTCTTT. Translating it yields CASSQEGQGPGGTEAFF.

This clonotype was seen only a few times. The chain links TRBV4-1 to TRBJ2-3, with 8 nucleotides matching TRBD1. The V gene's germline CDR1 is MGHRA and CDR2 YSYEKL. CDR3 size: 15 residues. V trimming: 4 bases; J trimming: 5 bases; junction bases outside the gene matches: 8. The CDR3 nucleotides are TGCGCCAGCAGCCCTGGAAACAGGGGGTTAGATACGCAGTATTTT. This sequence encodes CASSPGNRGLDTQYF.